This T cell receptor (beta chain) came from a study of Tregs in tolerant kidney transplant recipients. Profiled with immunoSEQ multiplex PCR; TCRdb holds only in-frame clones, not every one. The profile shows over 55,000 clones, about four fifths of them singletons. Germline CDR1 is MNHEY and CDR2 is SMNVEV (reference sequence). The length of the CDR3 is 14 residues. Deletions cut 7 bases from V and 9 bases from J, with 19 bases between. Sequenced: CD4+ T cells from blood. The chain uses TRBV27 and TRBJ2-1; maybe TRBD2 (6 bases). The sequence derives from a human donor in good health. In DNA, the CDR3 is TGTGCCAGCACCCAGGACCTGTACGGGGGTGAGCAGTTCTTC. This sequence encodes CASTQDLYGGEQFF.